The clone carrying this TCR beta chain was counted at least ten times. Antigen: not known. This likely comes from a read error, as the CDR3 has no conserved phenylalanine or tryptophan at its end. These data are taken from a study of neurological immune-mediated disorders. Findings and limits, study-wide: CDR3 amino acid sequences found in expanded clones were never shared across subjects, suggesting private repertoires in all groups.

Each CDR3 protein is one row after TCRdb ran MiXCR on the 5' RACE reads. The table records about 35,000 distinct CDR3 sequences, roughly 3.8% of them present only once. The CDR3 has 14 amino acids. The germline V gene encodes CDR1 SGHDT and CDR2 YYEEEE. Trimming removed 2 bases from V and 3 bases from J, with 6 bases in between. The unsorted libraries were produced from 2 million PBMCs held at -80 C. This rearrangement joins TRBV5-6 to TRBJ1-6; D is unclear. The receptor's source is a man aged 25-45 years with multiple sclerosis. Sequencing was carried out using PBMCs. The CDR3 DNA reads TGTGCCAGCAGCTTACACGGCTATAATTCACCCCTCCACTGT. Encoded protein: CASSLHGYNSPLHC.